Shown below are 30 T cell receptor beta chains from a single sample sequenced in a study of blood T cell repertoires in COVID-19. Sequenced by immunoSEQ multiplex PCR; TCRdb stores in-frame clones only, minus some. The sample records under 500,000 clones, 87% being singletons. The sample was PBMCs or T cells enriched from blood (not recorded which). These TCRs come from a woman younger than 30 with acute COVID-19.

The gene calls are TRBV2 and TRBJ2-1, with D tentatively TRBD2 (6 bases). The CDR3 loop spans 18 amino acids. V was clipped by 0 bases and J by 0 bases, with 15 bases between them. CDR1 and CDR2 (germline): SNHLY, FYNNEI. The CDR3 protein is CASSEAGLIPSSYNEQFF. CDR3 bases: TGTGCCAGCAGTGAAGCAGGACTAATCCCGAGCTCCTACAATGAGCAGTTCTTC.

V is TRBV18 and J is TRBJ2-7; 7 bases map to TRBD1. Germline-derived CDR1 and CDR2 are KGHSH and LQKENI. The V and J ends lost 8 bases and 1 base, in that order; junction bases with no gene match: 14. CDR3 length equals 16 residues. The CDR3 reads CASQVATGLSSYEQYF. The DNA for the CDR3 is TGTGCCAGCCAAGTCGCGACAGGGTTGAGTTCCTACGAGCAGTACTTC.

This chain connects TRBV7-2 to TRBJ1-1; D is ambiguous. Germline loops: CDR1 SGHTA, CDR2 FQGNSA. The CDR3 totals 14 residues. V was pared by 1 base and J by 2 bases, with 8 bases between. The CDR3 protein is CASSLVFTNTEAFF. For the CDR3, the DNA is TGTGCCAGCAGCTTAGTATTCACAAACACTGAAGCTTTCTTT.

The CDR3 here is CASSKVLVREMAEAFF. The CDR3 DNA is TGTGCCAGCAGCAAAGTACTGGTAAGGGAGATGGCTGAAGCTTTCTTT. This chain links TRBV21-1 with TRBJ1-1. TRBV21-1 is noted as a pseudogene. The CDR3 length is 16 residues.

CDR3 loop: CASSIPSGRGSETQYF. For the CDR3, the DNA is TGTGCCAGCAGCATCCCTAGCGGGAGGGGCTCAGAGACCCAGTACTTC. The genes are TRBV7-2 and TRBJ2-5, with TRBD2 matching over 12 bases. The CDR3 consists of 16 residues. The germline V gene encodes CDR1 SGHTA and CDR2 FQGNSA. After removal of 5 bases from V and 4 bases from J, the junction contained 8 bases not matched to a gene.

This clone was counted a single time. This same CDR3 is encoded by further DNA sequences in the sample. The genes are TRBV12-3 or TRBV12-4 and TRBJ1-1; D call uncertain. Deletions cut 3 bases from V and 5 bases from J, with 10 bases between. The CDR3 extends over 13 amino acids. CDR3 residues: CASSFSGGTEAFF. The CDR3 coding sequence is TGTGCCAGCAGTTTCTCAGGAGGGACTGAAGCTTTCTTT.

The rearrangement uses TRBV7-8 and TRBJ2-7; TRBD2 is a possible D gene (6 bases). Trimming took off 2 bases at V and 4 bases at J, with 12 bases between the two ends. CDR1 is SGHVS and CDR2 is FQNEAQ in the germline V gene. The CDR3 covers 14 residues. CDR3 nucleotide sequence: TGTGCCAGCAGCTTAAGGGCAGGGAGGTACGAGCAGTACTTC. Encoded protein: CASSLRAGRYEQYF.

The chain combines TRBV9 with TRBJ1-4, with D perhaps TRBD1 (5 bases). Germline CDR1 SGDLS, CDR2 YYNGEE. The CDR3 is 17 amino acids. Trimming pared 0 bases from V and 0 bases from J, leaving 12 bases between. CDR3 nucleotides: TGTGCCAGCAGCGTAGGTATTAGGGGTGCAACTAATGAAAAACTGTTTTTT. The encoded protein is CASSVGIRGATNEKLFF.

Concerning this clone: The same CDR3 arises from other DNA sequences in this sample as well. The rearrangement links TRBV28 to TRBJ1-5, with 10 bases lining up with TRBD1. The germline gives CDR1 MDHEN, CDR2 SYDVKM. The junction had 4 bases not matched to a gene; V was cut back by 5 bases and J by 6 bases. This CDR3 contains 14 residues. CDR3 in amino acids: CASSLGTGAQPQHF. The CDR3 region has the DNA TGTGCCAGCAGTCTAGGGACAGGGGCTCAGCCCCAGCATTTT.

This chain connects TRBV19 to TRBJ2-7; possibly TRBD2 for D (6 bases). The CDR3 length is 14 residues. Per the germline V gene, CDR1 is LNHDA and CDR2 is SQIVND (reference sequence). Trimming cost V 2 bases and J 2 bases, with 10 bases left between them. CDR3 residues: CASSIWRGPYEQYF. DNA for the CDR3: TGTGCCAGTAGTATATGGCGGGGTCCCTACGAGCAGTACTTC.

The chain combines TRBV7-6 with TRBJ1-5; the D gene is possibly TRBD1 (6 bases). CDR3 length: 17 amino acids. Germline V CDR1 and CDR2: SGHVS, FNYEAQ. V was cut by 1 base and J by 3 bases, with 16 bases left in between. CDR3 region: CASSLGAGAGPNQPQHF. Written as DNA, the CDR3 is TGTGCCAGCAGCTTAGGTGCAGGGGCTGGCCCCAATCAGCCCCAGCATTTT.

V is TRBV27 and J is TRBJ2-2; TRBD2 agrees at 10 bases. Germline CDR1 reads MNHEY; CDR2 reads SMNVEV (reference sequence). The CDR3 has 16 amino acids. Trimming removed 4 bases from V and 6 bases from J; junction bases left unmatched: 8. CDR3: CASSSASGRGPGELFF. The CDR3 DNA reads as TGTGCCAGCAGTTCTGCTAGCGGGAGAGGGCCCGGGGAGCTGTTTTTT.

The rearrangement links TRBV7-2 to TRBJ1-5; D unclear. The CDR3 extends over 13 amino acids. V was cut by 6 bases and J by 3 bases, with 9 bases left in between. CDR1 is SGHTA, CDR2 FQGNSA, per germline. DNA for the CDR3: TGTGCCAGCAGATTATCAATCAATCAGCCCCAGCATTTT. Translation gives CASRLSINQPQHF.

The rearrangement uses TRBV6-5 and TRBJ2-7, with 7 bases fitting TRBD1. The V segment lost 8 bases and the J segment 6 bases; nucleotides outside the gene matches: 4. The CDR3 runs to 11 residues. Germline V gene sequence: CDR1 MNHEY, CDR2 SVGAGI. The DNA for the CDR3 is TGTGCCAGCGGGACAGTAAGCGAGCAGTACTTC. Protein sequence: CASGTVSEQYF.

This clone has more than one count but fewer than ten. The chain links TRBV18 to TRBJ1-6; TRBD1 agrees at 10 bases. This CDR3 is built from 15 residues. The trim removed 4 bases at V and 7 bases at J, leaving 4 bases unmatched. Germline V gene data show CDR1 as KGHSH and CDR2 as LQKENI. The CDR3 loop is CASSLPGQGNSPLHF. CDR3 DNA sequence: TGTGCCAGCTCACTACCGGGACAGGGGAATTCACCCCTCCACTTT.

The J gene is TRBJ1-2, the V gene TRBV9; 8 bases are a match to TRBD1. The CDR3 covers 13 residues. V lost 1 base to trimming and J lost 8 bases; unmatched junction nucleotides: 4. Germline-derived CDR1 and CDR2 are SGDLS and YYNGEE. CDR3 sequence reads: CASSVSTGEGYTF. CDR3 nucleotide sequence: TGTGCCAGCAGCGTATCGACAGGGGAAGGCTACACCTTC.

The rearrangement links TRBV2 to TRBJ1-4, with TRBD1 matching over 9 bases. V was pared by 5 bases and J by 8 bases, with 6 bases of the junction left unmatched. CDR1 and CDR2 from the germline V gene are SNHLY and FYNNEI. CDR3 length equals 14 residues. CDR3 coding DNA: TGTGCCAGCAGTTACAGGGGGCTTAAAGAAAAACTGTTTTTT. Translating gives CASSYRGLKEKLFF.

This sequence joins TRBV7-9 and TRBJ2-7, with 8 bases aligning to TRBD1. With V trimmed by 5 bases and J by 1 base, 7 bases remained unmatched. The length of the CDR3 is 15 residues. Per germline, CDR1 SEHNR and CDR2 FQNEAQ (reference sequence). DNA for the CDR3: TGTGCCAGCAGCGTCGGGACAGGTCGTTCCTACGAGCAGTACTTC. Translated: CASSVGTGRSYEQYF.

This sequence joins TRBV19 and TRBJ2-1; no definite D call. The CDR3 is made up of 15 amino acids. The germline V and J ends were trimmed by 9 bases and 0 bases, with 15 bases remaining between them. From germline, CDR1 is LNHDA and CDR2 SQIVND (reference sequence). CDR3 DNA sequence: TGTGCCAGCAGAGTGGCGGCTAGCTCCTACAATGAGCAGTTCTTC. Translated: CASRVAASSYNEQFF.

V and J are TRBV6-5 and TRBJ2-2, with 9 bases aligning to TRBD1. The CDR3 length is 15 residues. The germline CDR1 and CDR2 sequences are MNHEY and SVGAGI. Germline trimming cut 8 bases from V and 6 bases from J; bases unmatched to any gene: 10. The CDR3 DNA sequence: TGTGCCAGCGCTTCCGGGACAGGGAATCCCGGGGAGCTGTTTTTT. Its protein is CASASGTGNPGELFF.

This chain uses TRBV5-4 with TRBJ2-2, with TRBD1 identical over 8 bases. V shed 3 bases and J 1 base; nucleotides not matched to a gene: 11. Germline CDR1 SGHNT, CDR2 YYREEE (reference sequence). The CDR3 totals 18 residues. The CDR3 coding sequence is TGTGCCAGCAGCTCATCGGGTCCTACAGGGGGGAACACCGGGGAGCTGTTTTTT. Its translation is CASSSSGPTGGNTGELFF. Drawing the rest from reference TRBV5-4 and TRBJ2-2, the complete variable domain is ETGVTQSPTHLIKTRGQQVTLRCSSQSGHNTVSWYQQALGQGPQFIFQYYREEENGRGNFPPRFSGLQFPNYSSELNVNALELDDSALYLCASSSSGPTGGNTGELFFGEGSRLTVL.

V usage is TRBV19 and J usage is TRBJ1-2; D is perhaps TRBD1 (5 bases). The CDR3 length is 13 residues. Germline CDR1 and CDR2: LNHDA and SQIVND (reference sequence). The V gene lost 1 base and the J gene lost 9 bases, with 12 bases spanning the gap. In nucleotides, the CDR3 is TGTGCCAGTAGTATAGGCCGGGAGGGGAGCTACACCTTC. This translates into CASSIGREGSYTF.

The chain uses TRBV5-6 and TRBJ2-3; a weak D match, TRBD2 (7 bases). The V and J ends lost 0 bases and 10 bases respectively, with 15 bases between them. The germline gives CDR1 SGHDT, CDR2 YYEEEE. CDR3 length equals 14 residues. CDR3 sequence (DNA): TGTGCCAGCAGCTTGGGCAAGGGGGGGTTGTCGCAGTATTTT. The encoded protein is CASSLGKGGLSQYF.

V gene TRBV14 combines with J gene TRBJ1-2, with D maybe TRBD1 (6 bases). CDR1 is SGHDN, CDR2 FVKESK, per germline. V was pared by 4 bases and J by 3 bases, with 15 bases between. The CDR3 spans 15 residues. The CDR3 DNA follows: TGTGCCAGCAGCCTATGGGACAACTCTTACTATGGCTACACCTTC. Its protein is CASSLWDNSYYGYTF.

This chain uses TRBV18 with TRBJ1-3; D unclear. Trimming removed 1 base from V and 0 bases from J, with 7 bases in between. Germline-derived CDR1 and CDR2 are KGHSH and LQKENI. There are 15 residues in the CDR3. The CDR3 region has the DNA TGTGCCAGCTCACCACTGAGTGCCTCTGGAAACACCATATATTTT. Amino acid sequence: CASSPLSASGNTIYF.

This chain uses TRBV27 with TRBJ2-7; the D gene is possibly TRBD1 (6 bases). The germline V and J ends were trimmed by 8 bases and 3 bases, with 17 bases remaining between them. This CDR3 is 14 amino acids long. Germline V gives CDR1 MNHEY, CDR2 SMNVEV (reference sequence). The CDR3 DNA sequence: TGTGCCAGCCTAAAAAGCATAGGGGGCTACGAGCAGTACTTC. As protein: CASLKSIGGYEQYF.

This chain links TRBV4-2 with TRBJ2-5; TRBD2 agrees at 8 bases. The CDR3 consists of 15 residues. Germline values: CDR1 LGHNA, CDR2 YNFKEQ. V dropped 1 base and J dropped 6; count of bases not matched to a gene: 7. The CDR3 DNA reads as TGTGCCAGCAGCCAAGGGGCTAGCGGGTGGAAGACCCAGTACTTC. It encodes CASSQGASGWKTQYF.

This chain uses TRBV27 with TRBJ2-7; possible D gene TRBD1, 5 bases. CDR1 MNHEY and CDR2 SMNVEV come from the germline V gene (reference sequence). The CDR3 is 15 amino acids. V was pared by 1 base and J by 5 bases, with 15 bases between. CDR3 coding DNA: TGTGCCAGCAGTTTATTAGGGGAAGGGGCCGACGAGCAGTACTTC. It codes for CASSLLGEGADEQYF.

This clone was counted once. Here the CDR3 DNA reads TGTGCCAGTAGTAGAAGGAGGGGTGGGGAGACCCAGTACTTC. It is translated as CASSRRRGGETQYF. The chain combines TRBV19 with TRBJ2-5, with TRBD2 as a possible D gene (6 bases). The CDR3 loop spans 14 amino acids. CDR1 and CDR2 from the germline V gene are LNHDA and SQIVND (reference sequence). V shed 4 bases and J shed 5 bases, with 14 bases lying between them.

The rearrangement uses TRBV30 and TRBJ1-1; possibly TRBD1 for D (5 bases). The CDR3 loop spans 13 amino acids. The V gene lost 5 bases and the J gene lost 4 bases, with 14 bases spanning the gap. Germline CDR1 and CDR2: GTSNPN and SVGIG (reference sequence). Here the CDR3 DNA reads TGTGCCTGGGACGGGGGGAAAGGCACTGAAGCTTTCTTT. The encoded protein is CAWDGGKGTEAFF.